One sample yielded the 16 T cell receptor beta chains listed below, sequenced in a study of T-cell memory formation after mild COVID-19. TCRdb called the 5' RACE reads again in MiXCR, with one record for every CDR3 protein. Here the sample spans some 300,000 distinct CDR3 sequences, roughly 20% being singletons. What was sequenced was PBMCs or a T cell subset sorted from them (not recorded which). These receptors all come from a man younger than 35 who had mild COVID-19 (a few samples of this study predate the infection). Cell type and time point are not known.

The count of this clonotype is one. The chain couples TRBV7-2 to TRBJ1-3, with D unresolved. Per the germline V gene, CDR1 is SGHTA and CDR2 is FQGNSA. This CDR3 is 16 amino acids long. The germline V and J ends were trimmed by 5 bases and 2 bases, with 16 bases remaining between them. The DNA for the CDR3 is TGTGCCAGCAGCCCACCGGGAGGTAGAACTGGAAACACCATATATTTT. Protein product: CASSPPGGRTGNTIYF.

This clonotype has just a few counts. CDR3: CASSPPGQGPNLGDTEAFF. The CDR3 region has the DNA TGTGCCAGCAGTCCACCGGGACAGGGCCCAAATCTCGGGGACACTGAAGCTTTCTTT. This chain uses TRBV27 with TRBJ1-1; TRBD1 matches at 9 bases. CDR3 length: 19 residues. Germline V gene data show CDR1 as MNHEY and CDR2 as SMNVEV (reference sequence). The ends lost 5 bases at V and 3 bases at J; junction bases unmatched: 19.

The chain uses TRBV5-1 and TRBJ2-2; 10 nucleotides line up with TRBD2. CDR3 length: 15 residues. V lost 10 bases, J lost 3 bases, and 9 bases stayed unmatched. Germline CDR1 reads SGHRS; CDR2 reads YFSETQ. The DNA of the CDR3 is TGCGCCTGCCATGAAGGGACTAGCGACACCGGGGAGCTGTTTTTT. Residues: CACHEGTSDTGELFF. The entire variable domain, with the rest obtained from reference TRBV5-1 and TRBJ2-2, is as follows: KAGVTQTPRYLIKTRGQQVTLSCSPISGHRSVSWYQQTPGQGLQFLFEYFSETQRNKGNFPGRFSGRQFSNSRSEMNVSTLELGDSALYLCACHEGTSDTGELFFGEGSRLTVL.

This chain uses TRBV27 with TRBJ1-1; D might be TRBD1 (5 bases). Trimming left V 5 bases short and J 1 base short, with 11 bases between. Germline loops: CDR1 MNHEY, CDR2 SMNVEV (reference sequence). The CDR3 is 14 amino acids. The DNA of the CDR3 is TGTGCCAGCAGTCCGGGACTCTCGAACACTGAAGCTTTCTTT. This codes for CASSPGLSNTEAFF.

A few counts support this clonotype. The CDR3, as DNA: TGCGCCAGCAGCCCAGACACGGGACTTCGGGAGACCCAGTACTTC. Its translation: CASSPDTGLRETQYF. J is TRBJ2-5 and V is TRBV4-1, with a possible D match to TRBD2 (6 bases). V dropped 4 bases and J dropped 5 bases, with 17 bases sitting between them. The CDR3 runs 15 residues. In germline, CDR1 is MGHRA, CDR2 YSYEKL.

V and J are TRBV5-1 and TRBJ2-3; tentative D call: TRBD2 (5 bases). V was cut by 6 bases and J by 1 base, with 12 bases left in between. This CDR3 is 14 amino acids long. In germline, CDR1 is SGHRS, CDR2 YFSETQ. DNA of the CDR3: TGCGCCAGCACGGAGGCATCCGGCACAGATACGCAGTATTTT. It specifies CASTEASGTDTQYF.

CDR3 loop: CASSPYRQGESDTQYF. CDR3 sequence (DNA): TGCGCCAGCAGCCCCTACCGACAGGGGGAGTCGGATACGCAGTATTTT. This chain links TRBV5-1 with TRBJ2-3; 9 bases line up with TRBD1. Germline CDR1 and CDR2: SGHRS and YFSETQ. V was pared by 4 bases and J by 6 bases, with 12 bases of the junction left unmatched. The CDR3 runs 16 residues.

The chain recombines TRBV6-6 with TRBJ1-2; the D gene is possibly TRBD1 (5 bases). The germline V gene encodes CDR1 MNHNY and CDR2 SVGAGI (reference sequence). The CDR3 length is 14 residues. Trimming shortened V by 6 bases and J by 8 bases, and 19 bases separated the two germline ends. CDR3 amino acids: CASSSTGVVDGYTF. As DNA, the CDR3 is TGTGCCAGCAGCTCCACGGGGGTCGTAGACGGCTACACCTTC.

V gene TRBV5-1 combines with J gene TRBJ1-1, with 8 positions matching TRBD1. This CDR3 is built from 15 residues. Germline loops: CDR1 SGHRS, CDR2 YFSETQ. V was pared by 5 bases and J by 1 base, with 7 bases of the junction left unmatched. The CDR3: CASSRQGMPNTEAFF. CDR3 DNA: TGCGCCAGCAGTCGACAGGGGATGCCGAACACTGAAGCTTTCTTT.

This clonotype was recorded at least ten times. The gene calls are TRBV20-1 and TRBJ1-2; D might be TRBD1 (6 bases). This CDR3 spans 14 amino acids. CDR1 and CDR2 from the germline V gene are DFQATT and SNEGSKA (reference sequence). V was pared by 6 bases and J by 0 bases, with 14 bases between. The CDR3 coding sequence is TGCAGTGCCGCACAGGGAACGGCTAACTATGGCTACACCTTC. Translation gives CSAAQGTANYGYTF.

This clonotype has a handful of counts. The rearrangement uses TRBV7-2 and TRBJ1-1, with D possibly being TRBD1 (5 bases). V was shortened by 5 bases and J by 3 bases, with 13 bases between the two germline ends. Germline values: CDR1 SGHTA, CDR2 FQGNSA. The CDR3 is 14 amino acids. Here the CDR3 reads CASSPSGLHTEAFF. DNA for the CDR3: TGTGCCAGCAGCCCATCAGGGTTGCACACTGAAGCTTTCTTT.

This chain uses TRBV7-2 with TRBJ2-1; perhaps D is TRBD1 or TRBD2 (5 bases each). Germline CDR1 reads SGHTA; CDR2 reads FQGNSA. The CDR3 runs 14 residues. V lost 5 bases and J lost 9, with 17 bases in between. CDR3 coding DNA: TGTGCCAGCAGCCCCCTTCGGGGCATTGGTGAGCAGTTCTTC. It yields the protein CASSPLRGIGEQFF. The full variable domain, with the rest looked up from reference TRBV7-2 and TRBJ2-1, is GAGVSQSPSNKVTEKGKDVELRCDPISGHTALYWYRQSLGQGLEFLIYFQGNSAPDKSGLPSDRFSAERTGGSVSTLTIQRTQQEDSAVYLCASSPLRGIGEQFFGPGTRLTVL.

The chain joins TRBV7-9 to TRBJ2-3, with D maybe TRBD1 (6 bases). V gave up 4 bases and J gave up 11 bases, with 22 bases separating them. The CDR3 is made up of 15 amino acids. The germline V gene has CDR1 SEHNR and CDR2 FQNEAQ (reference sequence). This CDR3 is CASSSQTGFLGGQYF. CDR3 bases: TGTGCCAGCAGCTCCCAGACGGGGTTCCTAGGGGGGCAGTATTTT. The full variable domain, rest sourced from reference TRBV7-9 and TRBJ2-3, is DTGVSQNPRHKITKRGQNVTFRCDPISEHNRLYWYRQTLGQGPEFLTYFQNEAQLEKSRLLSDRFSAERPKGSFSTLEIQRTEQGDSAMYLCASSSQTGFLGGQYFGPGTRLTVL.

CDR3 in amino acids: CASEQGRVYGTDTQYF. As DNA, the CDR3 is TGTGCCAGCGAACAGGGTCGCGTCTATGGGACAGATACGCAGTATTTT. V gene TRBV2 combines with J gene TRBJ2-3; D possibly corresponds to TRBD1 (6 bases). The CDR3 has 16 residues. The germline V gene encodes CDR1 SNHLY and CDR2 FYNNEI. V gave up 8 bases and J gave up 3 bases, with 21 bases separating them.

This clonotype has at least ten counts. CDR3 region: CASSLTDRKRDTQYF. The CDR3 nucleotides are TGTGCCAGCAGCTTGACGGACAGGAAGAGAGATACGCAGTATTTT. The rearrangement links TRBV5-6 to TRBJ2-3, with 7 bases that match TRBD1. V was clipped by 1 base and J by 5 bases; unmatched bases: 7. The CDR3 runs 15 residues. Germline V gene lookup returns CDR1 SGHDT and CDR2 YYEEEE. Full variable domain (remainder filled in from reference TRBV5-6 and TRBJ2-3): DAGVTQSPTHLIKTRGQQVTLRCSPKSGHDTVSWYQQALGQGPQFIFQYYEEEERQRGNFPDRFSGHQFPNYSSELNVNALLLGDSALYLCASSLTDRKRDTQYFGPGTRLTVL.

This chain joins TRBV5-1 and TRBJ2-2; 10 bases map to TRBD2. The germline gives CDR1 SGHRS, CDR2 YFSETQ. The CDR3 spans 16 residues. V lost 0 bases to trimming and J lost 8 bases; unmatched junction nucleotides: 7. CDR3 sequence: CASSLALAGPTGELFF. The CDR3 nucleotides are TGCGCCAGCAGCTTGGCACTAGCGGGGCCCACGGGGGAGCTGTTTTTT.